Sequencing of this TCR beta chain was carried out in a study of cytomegalovirus exposure and HLA in healthy donors. Primers: 60 Vbeta forward and 13 Jbeta reverse. Data came from immunoSEQ multiplex PCR; TCRdb stores just in-frame clones and leaves some out. The data contain 90,000 to 110,000 clones, 80% of them singletons. General study findings and limits: Investigators reported 164 TCR beta chains as tied to cytomegalovirus.

This CDR3 region has 15 residues. Trimming cost V 0 bases and J 0 bases, with 6 bases left between them. Germline CDR1 reads SEHNR; CDR2 reads FQNEAQ (reference sequence). This clone has more than one count but fewer than ten. The antigen remains undetermined. The genes are TRBV7-9 and TRBJ2-1; D gene uncertain. What was sequenced was PBMCs. This receptor was obtained from a man aged 25-45 years in good health and CMV-seropositive. CDR3 bases: TGTGCCAGCAGCTTAGCGCACGGCTCCTACAATGAGCAGTTCTTC. This translates into CASSLAHGSYNEQFF.